These 8 T cell receptor beta chains were all obtained from the same sample, sequenced in a study of CD8+ T cells in alopecia areata listed by TCRdb under 2018. Reading the label with the study, this specimen's treatment or condition is: oral pan-JAK inhibitor, 5-10 mg twice daily. The library was obtained by the immunoSEQ multiplex PCR assay. For TCR sequencing, RNA was extracted from every sample and reverse transcribed into cDNA to serve as template. This is the immuneACCESS table as TCRdb keeps it, with only in-frame sequences that have V and J called. A part of the clones is gone; compared with another copy, unresolved V genes explain less than half, and the rest is unexplained. The sample includes 200,000 to 250,000 clones, with roughly two fifths observed a single time. Of the sample, roughly 0.45% is held by the ten largest clones. The starting material was CD4+ T cells sorted from blood, obtained at approximately week 34, from a patient treated with tofacitinib. Source of these receptors: a human donor with alopecia areata.

The rearrangement uses TRBV7-8 and TRBJ2-3; D gene unclear. The germline CDR1 and CDR2 sequences are SGHVS and FQNEAQ. CDR3 size: 12 residues. The V end was cut by 3 bases, the J end by 4 bases, with 5 bases between. The CDR3 sequence: CASSFTADTQYF. Here the CDR3 DNA reads TGTGCCAGCAGCTTTACTGCAGATACGCAGTATTTT.

This rearrangement joins TRBV5-1 to TRBJ2-3; 9 nucleotides line up with TRBD2. This CDR3 is 14 amino acids long. Per the germline V gene, CDR1 is SGHRS and CDR2 is YFSETQ. V shed 3 bases, J shed 4 bases, and the junction held 3 bases outside the gene matches. This chain's CDR3 is CASSSREGADTQYF. CDR3 sequence (DNA): TGCGCCAGCAGCTCGCGGGAGGGGGCAGATACGCAGTATTTT.

This clone has more than one count but fewer than ten. Other DNA sequences from this sample encode an identical CDR3 as well. The chain uses TRBV4-1 and TRBJ1-2, with TRBD1 matching over 11 bases. V shed 4 bases and J 5 bases; nucleotides not matched to a gene: 3. The CDR3 runs 14 residues. The germline V gene encodes CDR1 MGHRA and CDR2 YSYEKL. The DNA of the CDR3 is TGCGCCAGCAGCCGGACAGGGGGCTTATATGGCTACACCTTC. The encoded protein is CASSRTGGLYGYTF.

This chain uses TRBV7-9 with TRBJ2-1; D is tentatively TRBD1 or TRBD2 (5 bases each). Germline V gives CDR1 SEHNR, CDR2 FQNEAQ (reference sequence). The CDR3 contains 12 residues. Trimming removed 2 bases from V and 9 bases from J, with 8 bases in between. This chain's CDR3 is CASSLRDGEQFF. CDR3 in DNA: TGTGCCAGCAGCTTAAGGGACGGTGAGCAGTTCTTC.

The gene calls are TRBV2 and TRBJ2-5, with 7 positions matching TRBD2. The ends lost 4 bases at V and 1 base at J; junction bases unmatched: 6. CDR3 length equals 15 residues. The germline gives CDR1 SNHLY, CDR2 FYNNEI. The CDR3 DNA is TGTGCCAGCAGTGCCCGCGCTAGCGGCCAAGAGACCCAGTACTTC. Encoded protein: CASSARASGQETQYF.

This clone came up a few times. CDR3 sequence reads: CASSAQGFNQPQHF. The CDR3 bases are TGTGCCAGCAGCGCACAGGGGTTCAATCAGCCCCAGCATTTT. The chain combines TRBV7-9 with TRBJ1-5, with 7 bases aligning to TRBD1. Per germline, CDR1 SEHNR and CDR2 FQNEAQ (reference sequence). After removal of 5 bases from V and 3 bases from J, the junction contained 4 bases not matched to a gene. CDR3 size: 14 residues.

This clone has only a few counts. The chain couples TRBV7-2 to TRBJ1-1; D not resolved. V gave up 5 bases and J gave up 0 bases, with 19 bases separating them. CDR1 is SGHTA and CDR2 is FQGNSA in the germline V gene. This CDR3 is 17 amino acids long. The DNA for the CDR3 is TGTGCCAGCAGCCAACCTTCGTCGACGGGCATGAACACTGAAGCTTTCTTT. Protein: CASSQPSSTGMNTEAFF.

In this sample, this clone turned up a few times. V gene TRBV6-1 combines with J gene TRBJ1-1, with a possible D match to TRBD1 (6 bases). The V end was cut by 6 bases, the J end by 6 bases, with 14 bases between. Germline V lookup: CDR1 MNHNS, CDR2 SASEGT. This CDR3 has 13 amino acids. The CDR3 coding sequence is TGTGCCAGCAGAGAGACAGGAAACCCTGAAGCTTTCTTT. Translating gives CASRETGNPEAFF.